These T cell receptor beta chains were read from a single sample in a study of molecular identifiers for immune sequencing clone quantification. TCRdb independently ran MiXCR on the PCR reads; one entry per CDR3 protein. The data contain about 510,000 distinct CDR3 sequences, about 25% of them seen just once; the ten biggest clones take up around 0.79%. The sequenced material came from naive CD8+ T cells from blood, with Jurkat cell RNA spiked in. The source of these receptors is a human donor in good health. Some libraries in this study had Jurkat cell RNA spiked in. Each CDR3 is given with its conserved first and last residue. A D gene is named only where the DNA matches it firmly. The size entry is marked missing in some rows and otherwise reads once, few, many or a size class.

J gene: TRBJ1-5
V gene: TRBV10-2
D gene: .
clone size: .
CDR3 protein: CASSESWEGAPAQHF
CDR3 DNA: TGCGCCAGCAGTGAGTCGTGGGAAGGGGCCCCAGCCCAGCATTTT

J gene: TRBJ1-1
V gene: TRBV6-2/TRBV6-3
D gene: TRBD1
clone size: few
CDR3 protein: CASSYSASGRQGEMNTEAFF
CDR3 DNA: TGTGCCAGCAGTTACTCTGCCTCGGGCCGACAGGGTGAGATGAACACTGAAGCTTTCTTT

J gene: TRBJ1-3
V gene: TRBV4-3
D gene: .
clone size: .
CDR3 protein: CASSQDHRQRGNTIYF
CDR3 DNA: TGCGCCAGCAGCCAAGATCATCGTCAGCGGGGAAACACCATATATTTT

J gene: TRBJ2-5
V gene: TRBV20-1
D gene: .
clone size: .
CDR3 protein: CSARDQSTAQETQYF
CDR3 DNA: TGCAGTGCTAGAGATCAAAGCACAGCTCAAGAGACCCAGTACTTC

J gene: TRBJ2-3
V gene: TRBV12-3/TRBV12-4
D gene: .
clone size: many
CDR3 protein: CASSPSLVPRGDTQYF
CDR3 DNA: TGTGCCAGCAGTCCCTCCTTAGTCCCCCGAGGGGATACGCAGTATTTT

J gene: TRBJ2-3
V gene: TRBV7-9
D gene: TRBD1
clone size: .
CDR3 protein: CASSSLWTGNIDTQYF
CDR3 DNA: TGTGCCAGCAGCTCCCTATGGACAGGGAATATAGATACGCAGTATTTT

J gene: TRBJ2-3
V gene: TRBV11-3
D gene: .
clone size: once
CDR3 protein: CARSRGPPATQYF
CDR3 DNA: TGTGCCCGCTCTCGCGGGCCCCCCGCTACGCAGTATTTT

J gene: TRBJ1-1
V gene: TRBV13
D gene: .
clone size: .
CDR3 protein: CAGSYRTDMNTEAFF
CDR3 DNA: TGTGCCGGCAGCTACCGGACAGACATGAACACTGAAGCTTTCTTT

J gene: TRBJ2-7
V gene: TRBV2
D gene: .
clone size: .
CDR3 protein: CASSEVKDYEQYF
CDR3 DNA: TGTGCCAGCAGTGAAGTGAAAGACTACGAGCAGTACTTC

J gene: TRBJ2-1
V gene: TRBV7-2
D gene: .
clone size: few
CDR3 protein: CASTRGSRGEQFF
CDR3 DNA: TGTGCCAGCACCCGAGGGTCGAGGGGTGAGCAGTTCTTC

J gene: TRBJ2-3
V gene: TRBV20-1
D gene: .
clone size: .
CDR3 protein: CSAREPLGQVRSDTQYF
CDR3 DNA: TGCAGTGCTAGAGAGCCTCTGGGCCAGGTTAGGTCAGATACGCAGTATTTT

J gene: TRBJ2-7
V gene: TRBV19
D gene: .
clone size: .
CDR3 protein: CASSPSGTEQYF
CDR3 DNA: TGTGCCAGTAGTCCCTCAGGGACCGAGCAGTACTTC

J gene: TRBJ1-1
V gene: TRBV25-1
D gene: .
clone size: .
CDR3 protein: CASSEQGDTEAFF
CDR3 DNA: TGTGCCAGCAGTGAGCAGGGTGATACTGAAGCTTTCTTT

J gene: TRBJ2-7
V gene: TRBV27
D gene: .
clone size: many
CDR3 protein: CASSSGVLPGEQYF
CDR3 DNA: TGTGCCAGCAGTTCCGGAGTCCTCCCTGGCGAGCAGTACTTC

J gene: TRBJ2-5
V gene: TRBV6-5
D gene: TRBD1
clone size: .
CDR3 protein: CASSPTGGCMQETQYF
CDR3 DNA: TGTGCCAGCAGTCCAACAGGGGGCTGCATGCAAGAGACCCAGTACTTC

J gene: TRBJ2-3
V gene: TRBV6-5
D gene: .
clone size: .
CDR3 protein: CASSCSKGGDTQYF
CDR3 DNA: TGTGCCAGCAGTTGCTCGAAAGGTGGAGATACGCAGTATTTT

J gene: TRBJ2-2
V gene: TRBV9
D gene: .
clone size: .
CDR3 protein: CASSESGTANTGELFF
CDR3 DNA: TGTGCCAGCAGCGAGAGCGGGACAGCAAACACCGGGGAGCTGTTTTTT

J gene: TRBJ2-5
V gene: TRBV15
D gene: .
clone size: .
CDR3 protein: CATSRGGYRDQETQYF
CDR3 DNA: TGTGCCACCAGCAGAGGCGGGTACAGGGACCAAGAGACCCAGTACTTC

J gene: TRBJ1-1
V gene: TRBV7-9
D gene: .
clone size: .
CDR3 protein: CASGYIGGFTEAFF
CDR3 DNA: TGTGCCAGCGGGTATATCGGGGGGTTCACTGAAGCTTTCTTT

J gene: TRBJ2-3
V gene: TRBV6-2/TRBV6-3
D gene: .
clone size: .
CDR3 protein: CASSEDYTDTQYF
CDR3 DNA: TGTGCCAGCAGTGAGGACTACACAGATACGCAGTATTTT

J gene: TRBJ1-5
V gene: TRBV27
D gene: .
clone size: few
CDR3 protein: CASSFSGSGQPQHF
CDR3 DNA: TGTGCCAGCAGTTTTTCAGGGTCCGGTCAGCCCCAGCATTTT

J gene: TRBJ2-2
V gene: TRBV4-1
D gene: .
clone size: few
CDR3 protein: CASSQETARGGELFF
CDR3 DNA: TGCGCCAGCAGCCAAGAAACAGCTCGAGGCGGGGAGCTGTTTTTT

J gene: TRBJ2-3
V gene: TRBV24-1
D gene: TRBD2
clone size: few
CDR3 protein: CATSDSRLAGVDTDTQYF
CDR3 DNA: TGTGCCACCAGTGATTCCCGGCTAGCGGGAGTTGATACAGATACGCAGTATTTT

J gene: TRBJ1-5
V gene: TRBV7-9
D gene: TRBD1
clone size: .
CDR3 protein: CASSDRDGLQPQHF
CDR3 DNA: TGTGCCAGCAGTGACAGGGACGGACTTCAGCCCCAGCATTTT

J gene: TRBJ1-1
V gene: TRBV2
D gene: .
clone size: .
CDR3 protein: CASKRMKNTEAFF
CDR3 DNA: TGTGCCAGCAAGCGGATGAAGAACACTGAAGCTTTCTTT

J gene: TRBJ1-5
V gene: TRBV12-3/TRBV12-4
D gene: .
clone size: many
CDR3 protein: CASRYSNQPQHF
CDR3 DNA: TGTGCCAGCAGGTATAGCAATCAGCCCCAGCATTTT

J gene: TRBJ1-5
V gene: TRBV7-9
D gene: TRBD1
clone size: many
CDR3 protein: CASSSGQTNQPQHF
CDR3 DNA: TGTGCCAGCAGCTCGGGACAGACCAATCAGCCCCAGCATTTT

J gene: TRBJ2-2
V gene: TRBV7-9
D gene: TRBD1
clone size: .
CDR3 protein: CASSSRQGAGSNTGEPFF
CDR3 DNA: TGTGCCAGCAGCTCTCGGCAGGGGGCCGGGTCGAACACCGGGGAGCCGTTTTTT

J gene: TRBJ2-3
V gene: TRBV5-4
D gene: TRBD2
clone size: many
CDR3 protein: CASSLLAAGTDTQYF
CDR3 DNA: TGTGCCAGCAGTTTGCTAGCGGCCGGCACAGATACGCAGTATTTT

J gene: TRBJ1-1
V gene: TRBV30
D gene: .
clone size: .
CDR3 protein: CARTLSRMTEAFF
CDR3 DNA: TGTGCCCGGACCTTGTCGCGGATGACTGAAGCTTTCTTT

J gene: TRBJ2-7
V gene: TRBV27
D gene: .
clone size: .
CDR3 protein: CASGPGMGYEQYF
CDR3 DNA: TGTGCCAGCGGACCGGGAATGGGCTACGAGCAGTACTTC

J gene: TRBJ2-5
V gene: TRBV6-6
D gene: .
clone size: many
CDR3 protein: CASSPVVHETQYF
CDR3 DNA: TGTGCCAGCAGCCCCGTTGTGCATGAGACCCAGTACTTC

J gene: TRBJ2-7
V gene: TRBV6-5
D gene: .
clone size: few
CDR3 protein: CASSPNDAYEQYF
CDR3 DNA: TGTGCCAGCAGTCCAAACGATGCCTACGAGCAGTACTTC

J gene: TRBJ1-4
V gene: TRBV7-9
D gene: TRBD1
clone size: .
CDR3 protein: CASSSDRDRGQKLFF
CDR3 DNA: TGTGCCAGCAGCTCGGACCGGGACAGGGGGCAAAAACTGTTTTTT

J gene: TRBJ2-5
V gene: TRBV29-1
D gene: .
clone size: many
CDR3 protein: CSVGQGTQYF
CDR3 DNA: TGCAGCGTGGGCCAGGGGACCCAGTACTTC

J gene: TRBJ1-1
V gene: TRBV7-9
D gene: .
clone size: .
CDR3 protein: CASSLEIGRVTEAFF
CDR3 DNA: TGTGCCAGCAGCTTAGAGATAGGGAGGGTAACGGAAGCTTTCTTT